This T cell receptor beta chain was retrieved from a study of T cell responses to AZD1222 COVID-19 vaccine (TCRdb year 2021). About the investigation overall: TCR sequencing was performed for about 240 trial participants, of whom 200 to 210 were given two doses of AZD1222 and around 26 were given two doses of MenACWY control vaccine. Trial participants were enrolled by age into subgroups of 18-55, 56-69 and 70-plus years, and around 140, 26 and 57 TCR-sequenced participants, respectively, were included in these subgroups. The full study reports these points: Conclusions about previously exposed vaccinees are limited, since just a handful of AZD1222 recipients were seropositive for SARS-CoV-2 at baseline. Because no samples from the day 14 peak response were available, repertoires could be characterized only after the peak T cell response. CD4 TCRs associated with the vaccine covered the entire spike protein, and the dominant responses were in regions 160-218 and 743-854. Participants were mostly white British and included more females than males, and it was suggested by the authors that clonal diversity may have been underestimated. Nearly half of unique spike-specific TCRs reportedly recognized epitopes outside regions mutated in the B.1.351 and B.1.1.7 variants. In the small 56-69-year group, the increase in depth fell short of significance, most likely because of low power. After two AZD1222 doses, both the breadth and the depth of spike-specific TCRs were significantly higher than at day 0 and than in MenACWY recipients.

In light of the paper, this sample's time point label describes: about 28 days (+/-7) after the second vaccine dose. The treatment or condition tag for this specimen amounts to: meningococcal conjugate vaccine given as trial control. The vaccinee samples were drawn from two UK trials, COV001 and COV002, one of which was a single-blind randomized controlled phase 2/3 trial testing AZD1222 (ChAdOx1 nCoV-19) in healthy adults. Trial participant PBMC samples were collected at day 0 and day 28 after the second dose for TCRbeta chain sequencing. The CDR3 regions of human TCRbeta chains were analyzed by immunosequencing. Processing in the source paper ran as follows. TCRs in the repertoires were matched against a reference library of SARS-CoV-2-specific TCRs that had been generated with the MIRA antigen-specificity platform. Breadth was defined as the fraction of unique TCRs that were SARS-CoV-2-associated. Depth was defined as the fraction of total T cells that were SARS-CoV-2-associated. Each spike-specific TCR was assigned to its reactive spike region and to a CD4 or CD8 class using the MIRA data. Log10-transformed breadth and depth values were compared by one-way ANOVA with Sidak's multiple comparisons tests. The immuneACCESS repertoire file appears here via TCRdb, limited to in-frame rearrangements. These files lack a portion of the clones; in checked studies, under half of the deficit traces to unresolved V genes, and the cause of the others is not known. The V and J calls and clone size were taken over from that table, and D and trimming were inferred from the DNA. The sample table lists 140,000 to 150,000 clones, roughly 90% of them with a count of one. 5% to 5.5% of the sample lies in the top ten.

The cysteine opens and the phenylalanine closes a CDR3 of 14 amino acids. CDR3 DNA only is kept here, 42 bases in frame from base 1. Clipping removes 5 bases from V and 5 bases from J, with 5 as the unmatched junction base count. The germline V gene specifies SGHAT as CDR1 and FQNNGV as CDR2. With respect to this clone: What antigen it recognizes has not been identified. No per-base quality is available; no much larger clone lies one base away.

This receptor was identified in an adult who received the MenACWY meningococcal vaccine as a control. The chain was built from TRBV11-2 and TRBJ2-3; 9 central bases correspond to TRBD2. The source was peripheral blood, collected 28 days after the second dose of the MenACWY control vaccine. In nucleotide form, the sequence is TGTGCCAGCAGCCGTTGGCGGGAGGGAGATACGCAGTATTTT. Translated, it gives CASSRWREGDTQYF.